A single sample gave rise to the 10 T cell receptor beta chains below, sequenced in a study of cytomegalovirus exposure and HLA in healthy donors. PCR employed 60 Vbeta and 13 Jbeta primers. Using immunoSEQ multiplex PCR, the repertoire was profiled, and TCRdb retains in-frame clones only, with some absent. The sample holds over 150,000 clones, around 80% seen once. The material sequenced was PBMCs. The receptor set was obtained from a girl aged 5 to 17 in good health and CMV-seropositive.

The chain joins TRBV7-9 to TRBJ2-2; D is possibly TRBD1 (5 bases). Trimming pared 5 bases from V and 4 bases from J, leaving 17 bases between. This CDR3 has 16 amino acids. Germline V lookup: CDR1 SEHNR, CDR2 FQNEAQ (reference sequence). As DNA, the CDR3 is TGTGCCAGCAGCGTGTCCAGGGATCTTCCCACCGGGGAGCTGTTTTTT. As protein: CASSVSRDLPTGELFF.

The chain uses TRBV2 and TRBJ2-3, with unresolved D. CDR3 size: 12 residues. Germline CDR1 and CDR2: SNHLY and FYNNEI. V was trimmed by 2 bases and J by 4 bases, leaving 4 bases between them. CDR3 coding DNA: TGTGCCAGCAGTGAACTGTCAGATACGCAGTATTTT. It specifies CASSELSDTQYF.

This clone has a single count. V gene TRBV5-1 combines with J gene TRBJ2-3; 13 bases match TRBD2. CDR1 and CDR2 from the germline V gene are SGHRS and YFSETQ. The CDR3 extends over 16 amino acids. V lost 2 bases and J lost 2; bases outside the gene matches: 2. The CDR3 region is CASSLLAGGITDTQYF. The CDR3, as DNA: TGCGCCAGCAGCTTACTAGCGGGAGGGATCACAGATACGCAGTATTTT.

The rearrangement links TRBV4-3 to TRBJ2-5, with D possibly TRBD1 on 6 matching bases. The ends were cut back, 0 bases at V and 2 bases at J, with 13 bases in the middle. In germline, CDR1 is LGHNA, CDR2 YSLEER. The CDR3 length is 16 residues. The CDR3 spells CASSQDLTGRQETQYF. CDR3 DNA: TGCGCCAGCAGCCAAGATTTAACAGGGCGACAAGAGACCCAGTACTTC.

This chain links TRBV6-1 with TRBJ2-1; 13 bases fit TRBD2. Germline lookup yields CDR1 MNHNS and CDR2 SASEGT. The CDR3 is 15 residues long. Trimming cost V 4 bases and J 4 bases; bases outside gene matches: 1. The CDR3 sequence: CASSGLAGGYNEQFF. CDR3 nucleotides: TGTGCCAGCAGTGGACTAGCGGGAGGTTACAATGAGCAGTTCTTC.

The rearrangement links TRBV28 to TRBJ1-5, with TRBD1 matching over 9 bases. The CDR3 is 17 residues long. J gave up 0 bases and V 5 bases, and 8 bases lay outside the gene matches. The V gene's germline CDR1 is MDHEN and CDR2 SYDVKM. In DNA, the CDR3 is TGTGCCAGCAGTCCTACAGGGGGCCCCCATAGCAATCAGCCCCAGCATTTT. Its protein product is CASSPTGGPHSNQPQHF.

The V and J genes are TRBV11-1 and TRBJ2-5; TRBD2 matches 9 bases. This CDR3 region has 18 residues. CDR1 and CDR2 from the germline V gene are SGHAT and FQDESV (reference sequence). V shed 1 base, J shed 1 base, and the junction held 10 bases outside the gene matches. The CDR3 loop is CASSLEWSAGGPQETQYF. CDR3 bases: TGTGCCAGCAGCTTAGAGTGGTCTGCGGGGGGGCCCCAAGAGACCCAGTACTTC.

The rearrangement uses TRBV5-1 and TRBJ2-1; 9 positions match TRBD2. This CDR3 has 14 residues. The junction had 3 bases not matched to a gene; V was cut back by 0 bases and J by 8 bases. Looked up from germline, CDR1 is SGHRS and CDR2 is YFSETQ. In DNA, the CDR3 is TGCGCCAGCAGCTTGGGCGGGAGGGCGGATGAGCAGTTCTTC. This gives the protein CASSLGGRADEQFF.

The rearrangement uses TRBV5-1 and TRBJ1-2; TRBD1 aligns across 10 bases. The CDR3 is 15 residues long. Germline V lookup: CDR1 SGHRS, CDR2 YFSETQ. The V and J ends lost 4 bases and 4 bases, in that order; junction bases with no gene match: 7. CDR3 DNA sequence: TGCGCCAGCAGCCCGGACAGGGGGGTTGGCTATGGCTACACCTTC. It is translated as CASSPDRGVGYGYTF.

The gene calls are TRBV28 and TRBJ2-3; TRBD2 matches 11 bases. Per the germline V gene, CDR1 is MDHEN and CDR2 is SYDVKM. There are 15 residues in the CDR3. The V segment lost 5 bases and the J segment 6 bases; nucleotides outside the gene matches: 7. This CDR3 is CASSLLAGEVDTQYF. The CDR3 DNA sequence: TGTGCCAGCAGTCTACTAGCGGGAGAAGTTGATACGCAGTATTTT.